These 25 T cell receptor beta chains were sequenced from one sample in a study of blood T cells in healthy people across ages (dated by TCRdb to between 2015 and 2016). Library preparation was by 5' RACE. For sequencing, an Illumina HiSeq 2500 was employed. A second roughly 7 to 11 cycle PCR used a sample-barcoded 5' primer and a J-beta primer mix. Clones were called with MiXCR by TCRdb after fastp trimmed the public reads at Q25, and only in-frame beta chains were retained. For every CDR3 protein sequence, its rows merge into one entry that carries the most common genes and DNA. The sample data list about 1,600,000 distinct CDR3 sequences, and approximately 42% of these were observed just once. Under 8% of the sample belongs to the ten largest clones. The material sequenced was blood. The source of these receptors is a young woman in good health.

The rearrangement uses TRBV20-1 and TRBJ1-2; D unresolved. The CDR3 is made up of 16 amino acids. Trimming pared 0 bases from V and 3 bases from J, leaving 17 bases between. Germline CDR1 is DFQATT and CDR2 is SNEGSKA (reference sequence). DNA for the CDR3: TGCAGTGCTAGAGATTTTTCGATTGGAGAATACTATGGCTACACCTTC. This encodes CSARDFSIGEYYGYTF.

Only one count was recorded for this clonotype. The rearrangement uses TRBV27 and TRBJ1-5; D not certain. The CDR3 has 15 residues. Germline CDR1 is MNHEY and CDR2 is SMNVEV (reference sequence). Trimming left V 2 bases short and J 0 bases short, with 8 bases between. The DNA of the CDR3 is TGTGCCAGCAGTTTAGGGTTTCTTAGCAATCAGCCCCAGCATTTT. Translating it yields CASSLGFLSNQPQHF.

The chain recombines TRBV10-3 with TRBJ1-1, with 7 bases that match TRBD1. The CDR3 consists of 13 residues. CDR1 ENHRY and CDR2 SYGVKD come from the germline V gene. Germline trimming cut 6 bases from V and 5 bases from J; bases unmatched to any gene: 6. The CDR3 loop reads CAISSGGVTEAFF. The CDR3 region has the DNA TGTGCCATCAGCTCAGGGGGGGTGACTGAAGCTTTCTTT.

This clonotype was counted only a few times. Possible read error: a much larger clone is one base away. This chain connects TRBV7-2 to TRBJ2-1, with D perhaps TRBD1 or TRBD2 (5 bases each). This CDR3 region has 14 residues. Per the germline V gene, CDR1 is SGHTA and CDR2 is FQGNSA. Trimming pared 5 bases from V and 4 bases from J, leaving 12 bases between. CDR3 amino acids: CASSVWDGYNEQFF. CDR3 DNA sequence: TGTGCCAGCAGCGTATGGGACGGATACAATGAGCAGTTCTTC.

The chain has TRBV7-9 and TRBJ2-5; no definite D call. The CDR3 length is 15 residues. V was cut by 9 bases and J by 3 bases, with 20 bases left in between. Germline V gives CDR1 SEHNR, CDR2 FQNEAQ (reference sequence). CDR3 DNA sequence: TGTGCCAGTCCCCGCGCCGACGCTGGAAAAGAGACCCAGTACTTC. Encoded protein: CASPRADAGKETQYF. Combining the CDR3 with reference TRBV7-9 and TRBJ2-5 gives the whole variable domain DTGVSQNPRHKITKRGQNVTFRCDPISEHNRLYWYRQTLGQGPEFLTYFQNEAQLEKSRLLSDRFSAERPKGSFSTLEIQRTEQGDSAMYLCASPRADAGKETQYFGPGTRLLVL.

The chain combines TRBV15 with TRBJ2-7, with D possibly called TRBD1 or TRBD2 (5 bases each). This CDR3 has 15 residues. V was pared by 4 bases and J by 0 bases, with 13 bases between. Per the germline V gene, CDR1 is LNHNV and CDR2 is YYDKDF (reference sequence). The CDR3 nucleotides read TGTGCCACCAGCAACCGGGACCGACCCTCCTACGAGCAGTACTTC. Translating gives CATSNRDRPSYEQYF.

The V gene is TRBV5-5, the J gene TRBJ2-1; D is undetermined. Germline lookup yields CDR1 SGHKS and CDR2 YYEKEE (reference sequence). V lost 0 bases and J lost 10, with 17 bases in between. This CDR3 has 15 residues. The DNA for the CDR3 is TGTGCCAGCAGCTTGGCCCCGGGCTACACCCCAGAGCAGTTCTTC. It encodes CASSLAPGYTPEQFF.

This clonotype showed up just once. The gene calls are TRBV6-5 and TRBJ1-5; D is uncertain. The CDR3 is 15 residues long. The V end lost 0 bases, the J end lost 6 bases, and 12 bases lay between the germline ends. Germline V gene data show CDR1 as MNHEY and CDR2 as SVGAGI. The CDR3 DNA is TGTGCCAGCAGTTACTCGAAGATGAGGGTTCAGCCCCAGCATTTT. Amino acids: CASSYSKMRVQPQHF.

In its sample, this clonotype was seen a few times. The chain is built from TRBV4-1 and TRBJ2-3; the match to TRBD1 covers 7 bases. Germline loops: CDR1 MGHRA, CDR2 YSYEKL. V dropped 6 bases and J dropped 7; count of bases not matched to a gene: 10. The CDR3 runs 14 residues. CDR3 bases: TGCGCCAGCAGAGACGGACAGGCGATAAATACGCAGTATTTT. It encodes CASRDGQAINTQYF.

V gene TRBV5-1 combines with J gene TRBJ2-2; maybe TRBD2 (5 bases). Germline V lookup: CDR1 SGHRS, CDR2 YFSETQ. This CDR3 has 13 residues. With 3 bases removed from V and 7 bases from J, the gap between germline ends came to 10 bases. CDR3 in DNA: TGCGCCAGCAGCTCCGAGGGTGGCGGGGAGCTGTTTTTT. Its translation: CASSSEGGGELFF.

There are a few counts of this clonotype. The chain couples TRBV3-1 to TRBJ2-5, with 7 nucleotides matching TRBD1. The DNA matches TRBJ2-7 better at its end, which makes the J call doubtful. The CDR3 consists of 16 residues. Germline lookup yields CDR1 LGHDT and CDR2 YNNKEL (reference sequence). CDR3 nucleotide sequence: TGTGCCAGCAGCCAAGAACGCAGGGGGAGAGGGTACGAGCAGTACTTC. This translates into CASSQERRGRGYEQYF.

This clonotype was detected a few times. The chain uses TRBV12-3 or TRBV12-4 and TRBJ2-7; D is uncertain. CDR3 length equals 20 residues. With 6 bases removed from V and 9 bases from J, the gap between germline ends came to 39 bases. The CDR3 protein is CASSTKKEINRECLCSGQYF. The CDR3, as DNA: TGTGCCAGCAGCACTAAGAAGGAGATAAATAGGGAATGCCTATGTTCCGGGCAGTACTTC.

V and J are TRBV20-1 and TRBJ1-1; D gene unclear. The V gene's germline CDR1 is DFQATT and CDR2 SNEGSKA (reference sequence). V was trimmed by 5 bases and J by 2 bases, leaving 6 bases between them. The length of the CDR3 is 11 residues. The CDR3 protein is CSASVNTEAFF. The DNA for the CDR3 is TGCAGTGCTTCAGTTAACACTGAAGCTTTCTTT.

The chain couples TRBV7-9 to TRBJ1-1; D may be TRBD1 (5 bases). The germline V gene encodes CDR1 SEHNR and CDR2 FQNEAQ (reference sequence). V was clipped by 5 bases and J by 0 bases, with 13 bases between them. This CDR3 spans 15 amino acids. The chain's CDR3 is CASSRQTNMNTEAFF. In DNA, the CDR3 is TGTGCCAGCAGCCGACAGACTAACATGAACACTGAAGCTTTCTTT.

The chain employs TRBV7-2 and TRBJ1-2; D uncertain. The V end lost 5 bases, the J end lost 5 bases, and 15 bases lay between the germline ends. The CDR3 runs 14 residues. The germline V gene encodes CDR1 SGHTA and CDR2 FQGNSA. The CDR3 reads CASSPPGWAYGYTF. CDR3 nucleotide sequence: TGTGCCAGCAGCCCCCCGGGGTGGGCATATGGCTACACCTTC. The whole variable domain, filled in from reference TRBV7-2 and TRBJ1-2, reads GAGVSQSPSNKVTEKGKDVELRCDPISGHTALYWYRQSLGQGLEFLIYFQGNSAPDKSGLPSDRFSAERTGGSVSTLTIQRTQQEDSAVYLCASSPPGWAYGYTFGSGTRLTVV.

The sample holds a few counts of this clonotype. The CDR3, as DNA: TGCAGTGCTAGAGATTCCCCATTGAATGAGCAGTTCTTC. It is translated as CSARDSPLNEQFF. The chain carries TRBV20-1 and TRBJ2-1; D is undetermined. V dropped 0 bases and J dropped 7 bases, with 10 bases sitting between them. The CDR3 is 13 amino acids. Germline CDR1 DFQATT, CDR2 SNEGSKA (reference sequence).

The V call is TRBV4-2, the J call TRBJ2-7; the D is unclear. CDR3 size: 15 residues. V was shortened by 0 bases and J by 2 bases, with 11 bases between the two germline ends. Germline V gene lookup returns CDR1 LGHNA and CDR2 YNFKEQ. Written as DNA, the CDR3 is TGTGCCAGCAGCCAAGATCTTGACGGCGCCTACGAGCAGTACTTC. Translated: CASSQDLDGAYEQYF.

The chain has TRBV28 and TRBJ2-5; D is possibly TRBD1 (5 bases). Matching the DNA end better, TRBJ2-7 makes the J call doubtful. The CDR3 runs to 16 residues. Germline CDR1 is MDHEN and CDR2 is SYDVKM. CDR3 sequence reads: CASSRTGVAGPYEQYF. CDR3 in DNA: TGTGCCAGCAGTAGGACGGGCGTTGCAGGGCCCTACGAGCAGTACTTC.

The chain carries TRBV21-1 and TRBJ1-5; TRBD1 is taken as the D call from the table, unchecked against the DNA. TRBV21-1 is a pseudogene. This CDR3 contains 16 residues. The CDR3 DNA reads TGTACCAGCAGCAAAGCCATCACAGGGAGCAATCAGCCCCAGCATTTT. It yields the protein CTSSKAITGSNQPQHF.

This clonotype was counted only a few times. CDR3 region: CASSFTGTPNEKLFF. CDR3 DNA: TGTGCCAGCAGTTTCACAGGGACCCCTAATGAAAAACTGTTTTTT. The rearrangement links TRBV6-6 to TRBJ1-4, with D perhaps TRBD1 (6 bases). The V gene's germline CDR1 is MNHNY and CDR2 SVGAGI (reference sequence). Trimming left V 4 bases short and J 3 bases short, with 12 bases between. The CDR3 extends over 15 amino acids.

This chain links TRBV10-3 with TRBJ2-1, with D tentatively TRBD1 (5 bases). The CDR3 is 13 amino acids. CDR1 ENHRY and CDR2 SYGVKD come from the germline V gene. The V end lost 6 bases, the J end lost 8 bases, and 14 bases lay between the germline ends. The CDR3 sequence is CAIRAGQEDEQFF. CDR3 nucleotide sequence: TGTGCCATCAGAGCAGGGCAGGAAGATGAGCAGTTCTTC.

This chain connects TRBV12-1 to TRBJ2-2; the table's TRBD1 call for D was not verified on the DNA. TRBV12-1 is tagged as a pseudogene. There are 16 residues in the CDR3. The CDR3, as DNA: TGTGCCAGCAGCCGACGAGGGGGGGCTGGCACCGGGGAGCTGTTTTTT. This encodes CASSRRGGAGTGELFF.

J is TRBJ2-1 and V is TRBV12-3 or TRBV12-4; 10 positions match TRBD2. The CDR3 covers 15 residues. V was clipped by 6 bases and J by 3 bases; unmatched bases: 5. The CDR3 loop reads CASSPVAGGYNEQFF. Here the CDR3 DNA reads TGTGCCAGCAGCCCCGTAGCGGGGGGCTACAATGAGCAGTTCTTC.

The CDR3 DNA sequence: TGTGCCAGCAGCTTAAGTCCAAGACTAGCGAACAATGAGCAGTACTTC. It yields the protein CASSLSPRLANNEQYF. The chain joins TRBV7-9 to TRBJ2-7; TRBD2 matches 8 bases. The CDR3 sequence is 16 residues long. V shed 2 bases and J 7 bases; nucleotides not matched to a gene: 13. CDR1 SEHNR and CDR2 FQNEAQ come from the germline V gene (reference sequence).

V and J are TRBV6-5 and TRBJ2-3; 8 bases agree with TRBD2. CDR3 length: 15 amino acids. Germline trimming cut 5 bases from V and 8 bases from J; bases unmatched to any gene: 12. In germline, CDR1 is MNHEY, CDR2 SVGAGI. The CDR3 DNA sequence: TGTGCCAGCAGTCCATACGGGACTAGTTTGGCTACGCAGTATTTT. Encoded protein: CASSPYGTSLATQYF.